The clone carrying this T cell receptor (beta chain) was seen many times. Its antigen is currently unknown. The sample belongs to a study of T-cell reconstitution after alpha-beta-depleted transplantation in children. General study points: Expanded graft clones, several hundred of them, were reportedly the source of alpha-beta T cells about two months after transplant.

CDR3 length: 17 amino acids. V was clipped by 0 bases and J by 5 bases; unmatched bases: 10. Germline V gene lookup returns CDR1 SGHRS and CDR2 YFSETQ. A library of TCRbeta sequences, prepared with unique molecular identifiers, was generated. TCRdb ran MiXCR on the PCR reads and lists one entry per CDR3 protein. In the table there are over 450,000 distinct CDR3 sequences, 10% of which are singletons. This TCR was recovered from a child between 2 and 9 years old with inherited bone marrow failure, due to receive a stem cell transplant. V gene TRBV5-1 combines with J gene TRBJ2-1; 8 bases are shared with TRBD2. This specimen consisted of PBMCs, obtained before TCRalphabeta/CD19-depleted stem cell transplant. The CDR3 protein is CASSLERGSGRDNEQFF. CDR3 DNA sequence: TGCGCCAGCAGCTTGGAAAGGGGCAGCGGGAGAGACAATGAGCAGTTCTTC.